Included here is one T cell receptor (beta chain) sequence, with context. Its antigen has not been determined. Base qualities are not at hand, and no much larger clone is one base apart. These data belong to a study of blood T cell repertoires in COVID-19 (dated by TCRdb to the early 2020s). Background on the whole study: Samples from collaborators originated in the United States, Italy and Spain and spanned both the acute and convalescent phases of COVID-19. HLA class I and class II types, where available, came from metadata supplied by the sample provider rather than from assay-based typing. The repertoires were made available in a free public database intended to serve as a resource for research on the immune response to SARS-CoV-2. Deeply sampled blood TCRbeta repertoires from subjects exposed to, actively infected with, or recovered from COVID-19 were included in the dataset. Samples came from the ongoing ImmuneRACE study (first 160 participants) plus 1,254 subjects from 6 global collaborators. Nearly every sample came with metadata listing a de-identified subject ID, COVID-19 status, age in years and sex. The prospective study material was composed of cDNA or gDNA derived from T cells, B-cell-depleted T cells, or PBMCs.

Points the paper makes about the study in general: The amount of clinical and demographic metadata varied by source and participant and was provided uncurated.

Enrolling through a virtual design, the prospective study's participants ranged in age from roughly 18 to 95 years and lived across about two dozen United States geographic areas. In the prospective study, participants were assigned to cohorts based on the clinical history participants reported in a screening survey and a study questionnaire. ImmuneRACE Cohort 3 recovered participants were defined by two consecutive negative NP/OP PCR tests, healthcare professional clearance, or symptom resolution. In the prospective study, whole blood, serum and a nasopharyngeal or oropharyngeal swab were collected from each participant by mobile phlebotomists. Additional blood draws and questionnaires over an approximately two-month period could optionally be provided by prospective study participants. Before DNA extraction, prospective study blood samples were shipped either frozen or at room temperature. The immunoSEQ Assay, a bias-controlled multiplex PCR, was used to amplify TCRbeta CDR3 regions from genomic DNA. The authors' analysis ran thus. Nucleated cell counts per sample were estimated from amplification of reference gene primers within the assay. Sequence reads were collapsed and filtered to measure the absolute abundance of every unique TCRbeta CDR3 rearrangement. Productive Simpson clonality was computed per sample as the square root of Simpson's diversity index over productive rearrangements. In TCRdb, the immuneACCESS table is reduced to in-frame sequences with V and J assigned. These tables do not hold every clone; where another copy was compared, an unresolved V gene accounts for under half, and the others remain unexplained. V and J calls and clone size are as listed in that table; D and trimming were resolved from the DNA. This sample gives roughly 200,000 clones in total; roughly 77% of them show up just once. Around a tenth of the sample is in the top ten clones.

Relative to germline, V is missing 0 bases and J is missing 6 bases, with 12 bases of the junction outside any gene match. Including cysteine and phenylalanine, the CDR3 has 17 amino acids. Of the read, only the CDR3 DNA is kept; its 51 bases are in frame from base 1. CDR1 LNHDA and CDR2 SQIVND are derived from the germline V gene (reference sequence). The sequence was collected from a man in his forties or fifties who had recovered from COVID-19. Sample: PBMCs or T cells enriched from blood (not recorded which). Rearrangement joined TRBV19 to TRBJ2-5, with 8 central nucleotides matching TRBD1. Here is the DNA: TGTGCCAGTAGTATAGATCCGCCGACAGGGGCAATGAAGACCCAGTACTTC. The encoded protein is CASSIDPPTGAMKTQYF. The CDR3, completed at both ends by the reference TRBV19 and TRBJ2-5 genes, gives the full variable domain DGGITQSPKYLFRKEGQNVTLSCEQNLNHDAMYWYRQDPGQGLRLIYYSQIVNDFQKGDIAEGYSVSREKKESFPLTVTSAQKNPTAFYLCASSIDPPTGAMKTQYFGPGTRLLVL.